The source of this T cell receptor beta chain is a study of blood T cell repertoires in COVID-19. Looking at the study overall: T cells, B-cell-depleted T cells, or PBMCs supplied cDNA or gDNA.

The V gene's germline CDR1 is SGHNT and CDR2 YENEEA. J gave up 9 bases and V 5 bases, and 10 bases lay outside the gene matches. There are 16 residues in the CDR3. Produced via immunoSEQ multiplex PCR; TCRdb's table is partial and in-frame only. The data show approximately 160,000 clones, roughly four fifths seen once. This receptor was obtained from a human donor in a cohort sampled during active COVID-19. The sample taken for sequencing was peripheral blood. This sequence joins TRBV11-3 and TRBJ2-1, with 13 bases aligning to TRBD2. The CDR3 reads CASSVGLAGVRGEQFF. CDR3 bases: TGTGCCAGCAGCGTAGGACTAGCGGGAGTAAGGGGTGAGCAGTTCTTC.